The 31 T cell receptor beta chains below all came from one sample that was sequenced in a study of blood T cells in healthy people across ages. A second about 6 to 12 cycle PCR used barcoded and J-beta primers. TCRdb re-called the 5' RACE reads through MiXCR, storing one row per CDR3 protein. The table shows over 450,000 distinct CDR3 sequences, with 20% to 30% occurring only once. The same sample was also used in a study of T cells of mothers and their children.

Input material: blood. Every receptor here comes from a boy younger than 18 in good health.

The V gene is TRBV20-1, the J gene TRBJ2-4; tentatively, D is TRBD2 (5 bases). V shed 2 bases and J shed 8 bases, with 19 bases lying between them. Germline CDR1 reads DFQATT; CDR2 reads SNEGSKA (reference sequence). The CDR3 has 15 amino acids. CDR3 region: CSARRARGWYDIQYF. CDR3 nucleotide sequence: TGCAGTGCTAGACGCGCCCGGGGTTGGTATGACATTCAGTACTTC.

This clonotype was recorded at least ten times. This chain connects TRBV7-9 to TRBJ1-4; tentatively, D is TRBD1 (5 bases). The V end lost 3 bases, the J end lost 7 bases, and 9 bases lay between the germline ends. The CDR3 runs 13 residues. Germline values: CDR1 SEHNR, CDR2 FQNEAQ (reference sequence). CDR3 DNA sequence: TGTGCCAGCAGCTTTGGGGCCGGTGAAAAACTGTTTTTT. Protein product: CASSFGAGEKLFF.

The gene calls are TRBV18 and TRBJ1-3; D gene ambiguous. Germline V lookup: CDR1 KGHSH, CDR2 LQKENI. Trimming shortened V by 2 bases and J by 1 base, and 12 bases separated the two germline ends. This CDR3 has 16 amino acids. CDR3 sequence: CASSPATVSSGNTIYF. In DNA form, the CDR3 reads TGTGCCAGCTCACCAGCCACGGTGTCTTCTGGAAACACCATATATTTT. Filled out from reference TRBV18 and TRBJ1-3, the complete variable domain reads NAGVMQNPRHLVRRRGQEARLRCSPMKGHSHVYWYRQLPEEGLKFMVYLQKENIIDESGMPKERFSAEFPKEGPSILRIQQVVRGDSAAYFCASSPATVSSGNTIYFGEGSWLTVV.

This clonotype was recorded a few times. This rearrangement joins TRBV6-5 to TRBJ1-1; 7 bases fit TRBD1. V was clipped by 6 bases and J by 10 bases; unmatched bases: 8. Germline V gives CDR1 MNHEY, CDR2 SVGAGI. The CDR3 is 12 amino acids. CDR3 amino acids: CASSKETGRAFF. Written as DNA, the CDR3 is TGTGCCAGCAGCAAAGAGACAGGGAGAGCTTTCTTT.

This clonotype turned up a few times. The chain has TRBV5-1 and TRBJ1-1; D ambiguous. The CDR3 has 14 amino acids. Per germline, CDR1 SGHRS and CDR2 YFSETQ. Trimming took 0 bases from V and 4 from J, leaving 10 bases between them. The CDR3 DNA reads as TGCGCCAGCAGCTTGGCCGGAGTCAGCACTGAAGCTTTCTTT. The encoded protein is CASSLAGVSTEAFF.

The V and J genes are TRBV29-1 and TRBJ2-7; TRBD1 aligns across 12 bases. This CDR3 has 14 residues. Per germline, CDR1 SQVTM and CDR2 ANQGSEA. Trimming took 6 bases from V and 5 from J; bases not matched to a gene: 8. Written as DNA, the CDR3 is TGCAGCGTGGTACTTCGGGACAGGGGGCACGAGCAGTACTTC. This gives the protein CSVVLRDRGHEQYF.

J is TRBJ2-3 and V is TRBV20-1, with 9 bases fitting TRBD1. This CDR3 region has 14 residues. In germline, CDR1 is DFQATT, CDR2 SNEGSKA (reference sequence). V was clipped by 5 bases and J by 1 base; unmatched bases: 4. The CDR3 DNA is TGCAGTGCTCCTCGGACAGGGGGCACAGATACGCAGTATTTT. Translated: CSAPRTGGTDTQYF.

The J gene is TRBJ2-7, the V gene TRBV7-9; D might be TRBD1 (6 bases). V was trimmed by 5 bases and J by 4 bases, leaving 18 bases between them. CDR3 length: 15 amino acids. Per the germline V gene, CDR1 is SEHNR and CDR2 is FQNEAQ (reference sequence). In DNA, the CDR3 is TGTGCCAGCAGCACTACCATGGGGGCAGTGTACGAGCAGTACTTC. This gives the protein CASSTTMGAVYEQYF.

This clonotype was observed a handful of times. CDR3 region: CASNPRGATGGYTF. For the CDR3, the DNA is TGTGCCAGCAACCCTCGGGGGGCGACCGGTGGCTACACCTTC. V and J are TRBV6-1 and TRBJ1-2; D may be TRBD1 (6 bases). Germline V lookup: CDR1 MNHNS, CDR2 SASEGT. The CDR3 covers 14 residues. Trimming cost V 7 bases and J 7 bases, with 19 bases left between them.

J is TRBJ2-7 and V is TRBV3-1; D is possibly TRBD1 or TRBD2 (5 bases each). V dropped 1 base and J dropped 3 bases, with 13 bases sitting between them. CDR1 is LGHDT, CDR2 YNNKEL, per germline (reference sequence). This CDR3 comprises 15 residues. Here the CDR3 reads CASSQARDAYYEQYF. CDR3 nucleotide sequence: TGTGCCAGCAGCCAAGCCCGGGACGCGTACTACGAGCAGTACTTC.

This clonotype occurred a few times. The chain is built from TRBV7-8 and TRBJ2-5, with 11 positions matching TRBD2. The J call is uncertain, as TRBJ2-7 better fits the DNA end. In germline, CDR1 is SGHVS, CDR2 FQNEAQ. The CDR3 is 17 amino acids. The CDR3 coding sequence is TGTGCCAGCAGCCCAGGGACTAGCGGCCTCGTACCCTACGAGCAGTACTTC. Translation gives CASSPGTSGLVPYEQYF.

This clonotype occurred a few times. The rearrangement links TRBV7-9 to TRBJ2-5; TRBD1 matches at 9 bases. The end of the DNA is better explained by TRBJ2-7, so the J call may be wrong. The CDR3 is 15 amino acids. Germline CDR1 and CDR2: SEHNR and FQNEAQ (reference sequence). CDR3 loop: CASSGDRVSSYEQYF. CDR3 sequence (DNA): TGTGCCAGCAGTGGGGACAGGGTCAGCTCCTACGAGCAGTACTTC.

This clonotype was seen more than once but under ten times. The rearrangement joins TRBV12-3 or TRBV12-4 to TRBJ2-1, with TRBD2 matching 9 bases. The V segment lost 1 base and the J segment 8 bases; nucleotides outside the gene matches: 6. The CDR3 sequence is 15 residues long. The CDR3 here is CASSLVAGGPHEQFF. The CDR3 region has the DNA TGTGCCAGCAGTTTAGTGGCGGGAGGGCCCCATGAGCAGTTCTTC.

The sample holds many counts of this clonotype. J is TRBJ2-3 and V is TRBV5-4; 8 bases map to TRBD2. Trimming took 0 bases from V and 1 from J; bases not matched to a gene: 1. Germline V gene lookup returns CDR1 SGHNT and CDR2 YYREEE (reference sequence). CDR3 size: 15 residues. DNA of the CDR3: TGTGCCAGCAGCTTGGTGGGACTAGGCACAGATACGCAGTATTTT. Residues: CASSLVGLGTDTQYF.

The chain combines TRBV6-1 with TRBJ1-4, with D uncertain. Germline V gives CDR1 MNHNS, CDR2 SASEGT. CDR3 size: 16 residues. Trimming cost V 4 bases and J 5 bases, with 17 bases left between them. As DNA, the CDR3 is TGTGCCAGCAGTGCCCCGTGGGAGAAGAGGAATGAAAAACTGTTTTTT. Encoded protein: CASSAPWEKRNEKLFF.

The rearrangement joins TRBV18 to TRBJ2-5, with D perhaps matching TRBD1 (5 bases). Trimming left V 2 bases short and J 4 bases short, with 11 bases between. The CDR3 length is 14 residues. Germline V CDR1 and CDR2: KGHSH, LQKENI. CDR3 DNA: TGTGCCAGCTCACCAGGAAAGCAGGGAGAGACCCAGTACTTC. It is translated as CASSPGKQGETQYF.

Turning to this clonotype: This is likely a read error, given that the CDR3 carries no conserved phenylalanine or tryptophan at its end. The rearrangement links TRBV7-9 to TRBJ1-4; TRBD1 matches at 7 bases. The germline CDR1 and CDR2 sequences are SEHNR and FQNEAQ (reference sequence). CDR3 length: 14 amino acids. V lost 5 bases, J lost 8 bases, and 8 bases stayed unmatched. The CDR3 sequence is CASSAEGGNEKLFS. As DNA, the CDR3 is TGTGCCAGCAGCGCGGAAGGGGGCAACGAAAAACTGTTTTCT.

The genes are TRBV4-3 and TRBJ2-5; D gene ambiguous. V was shortened by 4 bases and J by 2 bases, with 8 bases between the two germline ends. The CDR3 runs 13 residues. Germline CDR1 LGHNA, CDR2 YSLEER. DNA for the CDR3: TGCGCCAGCAGCCGGGTTTTTCAAGAGACCCAGTACTTC. Residues: CASSRVFQETQYF.

This clonotype occurred a few times. The chain uses TRBV7-9 and TRBJ1-4, with D unresolved. This CDR3 comprises 18 residues. Trimming removed 3 bases from V and 0 bases from J, with 17 bases in between. Looked up from germline, CDR1 is SEHNR and CDR2 is FQNEAQ (reference sequence). CDR3 bases: TGTGCCAGCAGCTTTGAGCGGGCAGCTTATACAACTAATGAAAAACTGTTTTTT. Translating gives CASSFERAAYTTNEKLFF.

This clonotype showed up just a few times. The germline gene is not matched at one end of the junction; a read error may be the cause. This chain connects TRBV20-1 to TRBJ1-4; D may be TRBD1 (6 bases). This CDR3 contains 13 residues. Germline lookup yields CDR1 DFQATT and CDR2 SNEGSKA (reference sequence). CDR3 DNA sequence: TGCAGTGCTAGCGGGGGCGCCGGGGAAAAACTGGTTTTT. It yields the protein CSASGGAGEKLVF.

This clonotype was counted between two and nine times. One end of the junction fails to match germline, which may point to a read error. V usage is TRBV12-3 or TRBV12-4 and J usage is TRBJ1-1; 7 bases are a match to TRBD1. The CDR3 consists of 14 residues. The CDR3 loop is CVSNQQGPNTEAFF. CDR3 nucleotides: TGTGTCAGCAACCAACAGGGGCCGAACACTGAAGCTTTCTTT.

In its sample, this clonotype was seen a few times. The rearrangement links TRBV7-2 to TRBJ1-5, with a tentative D call TRBD1 (6 bases). From germline, CDR1 is SGHTA and CDR2 FQGNSA. The V end was cut by 5 bases, the J end by 0 bases, with 8 bases between. CDR3 length equals 14 residues. Here the CDR3 DNA reads TGTGCCAGCAGCCACAGGGATAGCAATCAGCCCCAGCATTTT. Encoded protein: CASSHRDSNQPQHF.

The chain recombines TRBV7-9 with TRBJ2-2; unclear D gene. The V gene's germline CDR1 is SEHNR and CDR2 FQNEAQ (reference sequence). The V end was cut by 7 bases, the J end by 5 bases, with 8 bases between. This CDR3 has 12 residues. The CDR3 DNA follows: TGTGCCAGCACCCCGGGTACCGGGGAGCTGTTTTTT. Translating it yields CASTPGTGELFF.

At least ten counts were recorded for this clonotype. The V and J genes are TRBV11-2 and TRBJ2-4; 11 bases fit TRBD2. Unmatched junction bases numbered 4, after V lost 2 bases and J lost 7 bases. CDR1 SGHAT and CDR2 FQNNGV come from the germline V gene. The CDR3 loop spans 15 amino acids. CDR3 protein: CASSLTSGGGNIQYF. CDR3 coding DNA: TGTGCCAGCAGCTTAACTAGCGGGGGAGGGAACATTCAGTACTTC. Complete variable domain (other parts from reference TRBV11-2 and TRBJ2-4): EAGVAQSPRYKIIEKRQSVAFWCNPISGHATLYWYQQILGQGPKLLIQFQNNGVVDDSQLPKDRFSAERLKGVDSTLKIQPAKLEDSAVYLCASSLTSGGGNIQYFGAGTRLSVL.

Remarks on this clonotype: A read error may produce the germline difference seen at one junction end. This chain uses TRBV7-2 with TRBJ2-2; tentative D call: TRBD2 (6 bases). The CDR3 has 16 amino acids. Germline lookup yields CDR1 SGHTA and CDR2 FQGNSA. CDR3 DNA: TGTGCCGGCAGCGCCACGGGGAGGAGGTCCACCGGGGAGCTGTTTTTT. As protein: CAGSATGRRSTGELFF.

Ten or more counts support this clonotype. The rearrangement uses TRBV9 and TRBJ2-1, with 9 nucleotides matching TRBD1. CDR3 size: 15 residues. V gave up 0 bases and J gave up 6 bases; unmatched junction bases: 4. Germline V lookup: CDR1 SGDLS, CDR2 YYNGEE. This chain's CDR3 is CASSVVGQGGNEQFF. The CDR3 DNA reads TGTGCCAGCAGCGTAGTGGGACAGGGAGGCAATGAGCAGTTCTTC. Combining the CDR3 with reference TRBV9 and TRBJ2-1 gives the whole variable domain DSGVTQTPKHLITATGQRVTLRCSPRSGDLSVYWYQQSLDQGLQFLIQYYNGEERAKGNILERFSAQQFPDLHSELNLSSLELGDSALYFCASSVVGQGGNEQFFGPGTRLTVL.

This clonotype turned up a few times. The V gene is TRBV9, the J gene TRBJ1-2, with TRBD1 matching 7 bases. Looked up from germline, CDR1 is SGDLS and CDR2 is YYNGEE. CDR3 length: 13 amino acids. The V and J ends lost 3 bases and 7 bases, in that order; junction bases with no gene match: 6. The CDR3 loop is CASSATGTAGYTF. The CDR3 DNA sequence: TGTGCCAGCAGCGCCACCGGGACAGCTGGCTACACCTTC.

The chain employs TRBV7-2 and TRBJ1-4, with D unresolved. V gave up 0 bases and J gave up 9 bases, with 5 bases separating them. The CDR3 spans 12 residues. From germline, CDR1 is SGHTA and CDR2 FQGNSA. CDR3 sequence reads: CASSLAGQKLFF. The DNA of the CDR3 is TGTGCCAGCAGCTTAGCGGGCCAAAAACTGTTTTTT.

The chain uses TRBV27 and TRBJ2-1, with a tentative D call TRBD2 (7 bases). The ends were cut back, 7 bases at V and 4 bases at J, with 20 bases in the middle. The length of the CDR3 is 16 residues. The germline V gene encodes CDR1 MNHEY and CDR2 SMNVEV (reference sequence). The CDR3 region has the DNA TGTGCCAGCAAGACTAGGGGGGGCCTCTTATACAATGAGCAGTTCTTC. It translates to CASKTRGGLLYNEQFF.

The rearrangement joins TRBV5-6 to TRBJ2-7; D tentatively fits TRBD1 or TRBD2 (5 bases each). CDR1 and CDR2 (germline): SGHDT, YYEEEE. The CDR3 is 15 amino acids. V shed 4 bases and J shed 1 base, with 15 bases lying between them. This CDR3 reads CASSSREGLSYEQYF. DNA for the CDR3: TGTGCCAGCAGCAGCCGTGAGGGGCTGTCCTACGAGCAGTACTTC.

V is TRBV21-1 and J is TRBJ1-1; TRBD1, the table's D call, was not compared with the DNA. TRBV21-1 is noted as a pseudogene. The CDR3 has 16 residues. The CDR3 protein is CASSKKKAGDGTEAFF. The CDR3 nucleotides are TGTGCCAGCAGCAAAAAGAAGGCGGGGGATGGCACTGAAGCTTTCTTT.